The clone carrying this TCR beta chain has just one count. Its cognate antigen is unknown. The data derive from a study of shared clonotypes between healthy human individuals. Genomic DNA from each subset was divided evenly over several immunoSEQ plates. Per the original data handling: Owing to the provision of junction-only sequences devoid of quality scores by immunoSEQ, filtering differed. The repertoire was sequenced with immunoSEQ multiplex PCR; TCRdb's copy has only in-frame clones and lacks some. The V and J calls and clone size come from that table; D and trimming were worked out from the DNA. The sample yields about 1.1 million clones, approximately 80% seen once. The J segment lost 8 bases and the V segment lost 5 bases, leaving 2 bases of the junction unmatched. The CDR3 spans 14 residues. Germline lookup yields CDR1 SGHRS and CDR2 YFSETQ. Points from the study as a whole: How much donors shared clonotypes was expected to be affected by sequencing depth. Even with large depth, rarefaction showed that sorted-subset sequencing was incomplete.

The sequence came from a man in his late teens or twenties in good health. Some clones in this sample may be carry-over from other donors' samples. Sequences were obtained from memory CD4+ T cells from PBMCs. This sample's subset: CD45RA-negative fraction. The chain couples TRBV5-1 to TRBJ2-1; 15 nucleotides align to TRBD2. The CDR3 nucleotides read TGCGCCAGCAGTGGGACTAGCGGGAGGTATGAGCAGTTCTTC. Translating gives CASSGTSGRYEQFF.